This T cell receptor beta chain came from a study of control samples from healthy donors and cancer patients. Here immunoSEQ multiplex PCR was the method, and the copy in TCRdb shows in-frame clones only, minus some. The sample has about 160,000 clones; 95% to 96% are singletons. The receptor's source is a woman aged 25-40 years in good health. The sample was blood.

In DNA form, the CDR3 reads TGCGCCACCCGAGGAGGTCACAATCAGCCCCAGCATTTT. Translation: CATRGGHNQPQHF. The rearrangement uses TRBV10-2 and TRBJ1-5; the D is unclear. V lost 10 bases and J 3 bases, leaving 13 bases between the germline ends. The CDR3 extends over 13 amino acids. CDR1 and CDR2 from the germline V gene are WSHSY and SAAADI.